These 11 T cell receptor beta chains share one sample of origin, sequenced in a study of CD8 T cells in ankylosing spondylitis. TCRdb processed the 5' RACE reads anew with MiXCR; each CDR3 protein has one entry. The data contain approximately 240,000 distinct CDR3 sequences, over 9.5% of them singletons. The specimen sequenced was blood, either unsorted or a sorted T cell fraction (not recorded which). Every receptor here comes from a male donor with ankylosing spondylitis or in good health (not recorded which).

The table lists this clonotype with a few counts. The V and J genes are TRBV11-3 and TRBJ1-3; D gene unclear. Germline V gene lookup returns CDR1 SGHNT and CDR2 YENEEA. This CDR3 contains 15 residues. V was clipped by 4 bases and J by 0 bases, with 10 bases between them. This CDR3 reads CASSSGGSSGNTIYF. The CDR3 nucleotides are TGTGCCAGCAGCTCAGGCGGGTCCTCTGGAAACACCATATATTTT. The complete variable domain, with remaining parts taken from reference TRBV11-3 and TRBJ1-3, reads EAGVVQSPRYKIIEKKQPVAFWCNPISGHNTLYWYLQNLGQGPELLIRYENEEAVDDSQLPKDRFSAERLKGVDSTLKIQPAELGDSAVYLCASSSGGSSGNTIYFGEGSWLTVV.

The chain combines TRBV4-2 with TRBJ2-2; D not certain. Germline CDR1 LGHNA, CDR2 YNFKEQ. The CDR3 extends over 16 amino acids. The V end was cut by 4 bases, the J end by 6 bases, with 18 bases between. The CDR3 DNA reads as TGTGCCAGCAGCCCAACGGTGGCCCCAGACGCCGGGGAGCTGTTTTTT. Translated: CASSPTVAPDAGELFF.

This clonotype was seen at least ten times. Here the CDR3 reads CASSDVAGTDYGYTF. The CDR3, as DNA: TGTGCCAGCAGTGATGTGGCAGGAACGGACTATGGCTACACCTTC. The chain carries TRBV25-1 and TRBJ1-2, with no clear D. The germline V and J ends were trimmed by 3 bases and 3 bases, with 14 bases remaining between them. Per the germline V gene, CDR1 is MGHDK and CDR2 is SYGVNS. CDR3 length equals 15 residues.

This clonotype came up many times. V and J are TRBV30 and TRBJ2-7; maybe TRBD1 (6 bases). The V gene's germline CDR1 is GTSNPN and CDR2 SVGIG (reference sequence). Trimming pared 3 bases from V and 4 bases from J, leaving 13 bases between. The CDR3 is 13 amino acids. This chain's CDR3 is CAWSKQGKYEQYF. The CDR3, as DNA: TGTGCCTGGAGCAAGCAGGGGAAATACGAGCAGTACTTC.

This clonotype was seen many times. The genes are TRBV5-1 and TRBJ2-3; D may be TRBD2 (5 bases). V lost 4 bases to trimming and J lost 4 bases, with 19 bases between them. The CDR3 spans 16 residues. Germline V CDR1 and CDR2: SGHRS, YFSETQ. The CDR3 protein is CASSTYPAAGADTQYF. DNA for the CDR3: TGCGCCAGCAGCACCTACCCCGCGGCGGGCGCAGATACGCAGTATTTT.

This clonotype was seen ten or more times. The J gene is TRBJ1-1, the V gene TRBV5-1; D might be TRBD1 (6 bases). The CDR3 runs 14 residues. With 6 bases removed from V and 1 base from J, the gap between germline ends came to 13 bases. CDR1 is SGHRS, CDR2 YFSETQ, per germline. Written as DNA, the CDR3 is TGCGCCAGCACCCCGGGGGGGCGGAACACTGAAGCTTTCTTT. This codes for CASTPGGRNTEAFF.

This clonotype was counted many times. V is TRBV7-8 and J is TRBJ1-3; D gene ambiguous. V was pared by 1 base and J by 0 bases, with 10 bases between. CDR1 is SGHVS, CDR2 FQNEAQ, per germline. The CDR3 is 16 residues long. CDR3 amino acids: CASSLVGASSGNTIYF. The DNA of the CDR3 is TGTGCCAGCAGCTTAGTAGGCGCGAGCTCTGGAAACACCATATATTTT.

The chain uses TRBV20-1 and TRBJ2-1, with 9 bases aligning to TRBD2. This CDR3 contains 14 residues. Germline V gene data show CDR1 as DFQATT and CDR2 as SNEGSKA (reference sequence). The V and J ends lost 6 bases and 0 bases, in that order; junction bases with no gene match: 3. CDR3 in amino acids: CSAPSGISYNEQFF. The DNA of the CDR3 is TGCAGTGCCCCTAGCGGGATCTCCTACAATGAGCAGTTCTTC.

Many counts were recorded for this clonotype. The rearrangement uses TRBV6-5 and TRBJ2-3, with 8 bases that match TRBD2. Germline-derived CDR1 and CDR2 are MNHEY and SVGAGI. This CDR3 is 16 amino acids long. After removal of 0 bases from V and 5 bases from J, the junction contained 7 bases not matched to a gene. The CDR3 loop is CASSYSNGGAGDTQYF. The DNA for the CDR3 is TGTGCCAGCAGTTACTCGAACGGGGGGGCAGGAGATACGCAGTATTTT.

This clonotype was found many times. In DNA, the CDR3 is TGTGCCAGCAGTACTTGGACGGAACAAGAGACCCAGTACTTC. Protein sequence: CASSTWTEQETQYF. The rearrangement uses TRBV6-5 and TRBJ2-5, with D uncertain. Germline V lookup: CDR1 MNHEY, CDR2 SVGAGI. Between the trimmed V and J ends, which lost 5 bases and 2 bases, there was a span of 12 bases. The CDR3 has 14 amino acids.

At least ten counts were recorded for this clonotype. This rearrangement joins TRBV10-3 to TRBJ2-5; 7 nucleotides align to TRBD1. Trimming took 2 bases from V and 4 from J; bases not matched to a gene: 7. CDR1 and CDR2 (germline): ENHRY, SYGVKD. The CDR3 contains 15 residues. Written as DNA, the CDR3 is TGTGCCATCAGTGAGGACTGGGACAGTTCAGAGACCCAGTACTTC. Translating gives CAISEDWDSSETQYF.